These T cell receptor beta chains were read from a single sample in a study of T-cell reconstitution after alpha-beta-depleted transplantation in children. TCRdb processed the PCR reads anew with MiXCR; each CDR3 protein has one entry. The repertoire has roughly 200,000 distinct CDR3 sequences, approximately 7% of them found once; the top ten carry roughly 3%. The starting material was PBMCs from the stem cell graft donor, obtained from the stem cell graft. Receptor source: a human donor who donated a stem cell graft to a child with Wiskott-Aldrich syndrome. Both conserved end residues are trimmed from each CDR3.

J,V,CDR3
TRBJ1-5,TRBV20-1,SALYRTALSNQPQH
TRBJ2-1,TRBV7-6,ASSFSRSNNEQF
TRBJ2-2,TRBV6-1,ASRGQGAAGELF
TRBJ1-3,TRBV25-1,ASQGGNTIY
TRBJ2-7,TRBV19,ASSITGTSYEQY
TRBJ2-1,TRBV5-1,ASSFPTSGRANSEQF
TRBJ2-1,TRBV30,AWSVLAHEQF
TRBJ2-1,TRBV7-2,ASRQTSYNEQF
TRBJ2-3,TRBV3-1,ASSQEVVDTQY
TRBJ2-6,TRBV18,ASSPNTGPGANVLT
TRBJ2-7,TRBV20-1,SADRLAGELYEQY
TRBJ2-1,TRBV5-4,ASSLPAGEQF
TRBJ2-1,TRBV29-1,SVEGGGVPDDEQF
TRBJ1-1,TRBV5-1,ASSFAGGSNTEAF
TRBJ2-2,TRBV6-1,ASSLDLRVAGELF
TRBJ1-5,TRBV12-3/TRBV12-4,ASSPGLTNQPQH
TRBJ2-1,TRBV12-3/TRBV12-4,ASSLARTGSYNEQF
TRBJ1-1,TRBV29-1,SVVKTGAF
TRBJ2-2,TRBV4-3,ASSQDDSNTGELF
TRBJ1-5,TRBV7-2,ASSLGPGGVQPQH
TRBJ1-2,TRBV25-1,ASSELGRDFGYT
TRBJ2-2,TRBV4-3,ASSQDLGLAGERTGELF
TRBJ2-7,TRBV6-2/TRBV6-3,ASSSWTGSYEQY
TRBJ2-1,TRBV5-1,ASSGRLDNEQF
TRBJ1-2,TRBV15,ATSRDKGRGNGYT